These 32 T cell receptor beta chains were all obtained from the same sample, sequenced in a study of CXCR3-negative and CXCR3-positive naive CD8 T cells. The libraries of TRB cDNA were prepared using 5' RACE with UMI labels. TCRdb re-called the 5' RACE reads; one entry per CDR3 protein, DNA not given. The repertoire table contains about 48,000 distinct CDR3 sequences. Source material: memory CD8+ T cells from blood. The receptor source for this set is a human donor in good health. Some clones in this sample may be carry-over from other donors' samples.

V gene TRBV20-1 combines with J gene TRBJ2-7. The CDR3 is made up of 13 amino acids. Germline V gene lookup returns CDR1 DFQATT and CDR2 SNEGSKA (reference sequence). The CDR3 here is CSATDRNTYEQYF.

The chain combines TRBV27 with TRBJ1-5. The CDR3 sequence is 14 residues long. Per germline, CDR1 MNHEY and CDR2 SMNVEV (reference sequence). The CDR3 spells CASRSVSSGQPQHF.

This rearrangement joins TRBV29-1 to TRBJ2-3; TCRdb names TRBD1, which stays unverified in the absence of DNA. The CDR3 consists of 14 residues. Germline V gene data show CDR1 as SQVTM and CDR2 as ANQGSEA. This CDR3 is CSVEGWDAQDTQYF.

This chain's CDR3 is CASSYEQILAKNIQYF. This chain connects TRBV6-2 or TRBV6-3 to TRBJ2-4. The CDR3 loop spans 16 amino acids. Germline V CDR1 and CDR2: MNHEY, SVGEGT.

The rearrangement joins TRBV6-6 to TRBJ2-4; TCRdb's D call of TRBD2 is untestable without DNA. Germline CDR1 and CDR2: MNHNY and SVGAGI (reference sequence). This CDR3 contains 16 residues. The CDR3 loop is CASSSAPPQAKNIQYF.

The rearrangement links TRBV14 to TRBJ2-1; there is no DNA to check the TCRdb D call of TRBD2. The V gene's germline CDR1 is SGHDN and CDR2 FVKESK. The CDR3 has 17 amino acids. The CDR3 loop is CASSQEFSGTLYNEQFF.

V usage is TRBV29-1 and J usage is TRBJ1-1; TCRdb proposes TRBD1, but this gene call is untestable without DNA. The CDR3 length is 13 residues. Germline lookup yields CDR1 SQVTM and CDR2 ANQGSEA. The CDR3 spells CSVVPGQGTEAFF.

This chain connects TRBV7-2 to TRBJ2-1; lacking DNA, the TRBD1 call made by TCRdb goes unchecked. The CDR3 runs to 16 residues. Germline CDR1 and CDR2: SGHTA and FQGNSA. The CDR3 protein is CASSLPREGPVYEQFF.

The chain employs TRBV30 and TRBJ2-5; TCRdb proposes TRBD2, but this gene call is untestable without DNA. This CDR3 has 15 residues. CDR1 and CDR2 from the germline V gene are GTSNPN and SVGIG (reference sequence). The CDR3 here is CAWSVGEKVRETQYF.

This chain connects TRBV27 to TRBJ2-7. Germline V CDR1 and CDR2: MNHEY, SMNVEV (reference sequence). There are 13 residues in the CDR3. This chain's CDR3 is CASSLSRDYEQYF.

This sequence joins TRBV5-1 and TRBJ2-3; TCRdb selects TRBD1, and the lack of DNA leaves this call unchecked. This CDR3 is built from 15 residues. The V gene's germline CDR1 is SGHRS and CDR2 YFSETQ. CDR3 protein: CASSQPGDSTDTQYF.

This chain connects TRBV28 to TRBJ2-1. This CDR3 contains 11 residues. Germline CDR1 reads MDHEN; CDR2 reads SYDVKM. The CDR3 sequence: CASSLFHEQFF.

The rearrangement uses TRBV20-1 and TRBJ2-4; without DNA, the TCRdb call of TRBD2 cannot be checked. Germline V lookup: CDR1 DFQATT, CDR2 SNEGSKA (reference sequence). The CDR3 loop spans 13 amino acids. This CDR3 reads CSAPLEAKNIQYF.

The chain combines TRBV7-8 with TRBJ2-7; TCRdb calls TRBD1, which cannot be checked without DNA. Germline CDR1 SGHVS, CDR2 FQNEAQ. The CDR3 contains 15 residues. This CDR3 reads CASSLWGQGTYEQYF.

The V and J genes are TRBV28 and TRBJ2-2. CDR1 is MDHEN and CDR2 is SYDVKM in the germline V gene. The length of the CDR3 is 11 residues. CDR3 protein: CASFKSGELFF.

The gene calls are TRBV18 and TRBJ2-7; the TRBD1 assignment by TCRdb is unverifiable without DNA. The CDR3 spans 15 residues. Germline CDR1 reads KGHSH; CDR2 reads LQKENI. CDR3 amino acids: CASSPPGTGLYEQYF.

The rearrangement links TRBV5-6 to TRBJ1-2. The CDR3 totals 14 residues. Germline assignment: CDR1 SGHDT and CDR2 YYEEEE. The chain's CDR3 is CASSLIGGSYGYTF.

This chain links TRBV5-1 with TRBJ2-1; TCRdb picks TRBD2, but there is no DNA to check that call. Germline lookup yields CDR1 SGHRS and CDR2 YFSETQ. This CDR3 contains 19 residues. CDR3 residues: CASSFLVRLAGGAYNEQFF.

The chain employs TRBV29-1 and TRBJ1-2; TCRdb indicates TRBD1, and absent DNA this call remains unverified. This CDR3 is built from 12 residues. Germline-derived CDR1 and CDR2 are SQVTM and ANQGSEA. CDR3 sequence: CSVAGAEDGYTF.

The CDR3 reads CASSFEENEQFF. The chain is built from TRBV7-9 and TRBJ2-1. The CDR3 loop spans 12 amino acids. Germline V lookup: CDR1 SEHNR, CDR2 FQNEAQ (reference sequence).

The J gene is TRBJ2-1, the V gene TRBV6-2 or TRBV6-3; there is no DNA to check the TCRdb D call of TRBD2. The germline CDR1 and CDR2 sequences are MNHEY and SVGEGT. The CDR3 is 11 amino acids. CDR3 residues: CASRFGTSVIF.

The chain combines TRBV29-1 with TRBJ2-7; with no DNA, the TCRdb D assignment of TRBD1 cannot be verified. CDR3 length equals 12 residues. The germline CDR1 and CDR2 sequences are SQVTM and ANQGSEA. The CDR3 reads CSARLEGYEQYF.

The genes are TRBV27 and TRBJ2-3; TCRdb indicates TRBD1, and absent DNA this call remains unverified. The CDR3 runs 15 residues. Germline V gene sequence: CDR1 MNHEY, CDR2 SMNVEV (reference sequence). The CDR3 here is CASSLLAGATDTQYF.

This rearrangement joins TRBV30 to TRBJ2-6. CDR1 and CDR2 from the germline V gene are GTSNPN and SVGIG (reference sequence). The CDR3 extends over 13 amino acids. The CDR3 loop is CAWSVPGANVLTF.

The chain recombines TRBV7-9 with TRBJ2-1; TCRdb's D call, TRBD2, is unchecked because there is no DNA. The CDR3 totals 16 residues. Germline V gene sequence: CDR1 SEHNR, CDR2 FQNEAQ (reference sequence). CDR3 sequence reads: CASSLAGLAGDGEQFF.

This chain connects TRBV29-1 to TRBJ1-1; TCRdb returns TRBD1, unconfirmable since there is no DNA. CDR3 length equals 12 residues. Per the germline V gene, CDR1 is SQVTM and CDR2 is ANQGSEA. CDR3 amino acids: CSVRTGDTEALF.

The J gene is TRBJ2-4, the V gene TRBV7-9; no DNA is available, so the TRBD2 call from TCRdb remains unchecked. The V gene's germline CDR1 is SEHNR and CDR2 FQNEAQ (reference sequence). This CDR3 contains 16 residues. The CDR3: CASSLGRESAKNIQYF.

The CDR3 sequence: CSAGLTGEEENTGELFF. The J gene is TRBJ2-2, the V gene TRBV29-1; the D call of TRBD1 rests on TCRdb alone, since no DNA is present to check it. The CDR3 spans 17 residues. Looked up from germline, CDR1 is SQVTM and CDR2 is ANQGSEA.

This sequence joins TRBV7-6 and TRBJ1-1; TCRdb outputs TRBD1, but without DNA this stays unchecked. The CDR3 sequence is 14 residues long. From germline, CDR1 is SGHVS and CDR2 FNYEAQ. The CDR3 reads CASSPPDLNTEAFF.

The rearrangement joins TRBV28 to TRBJ2-1; TCRdb designates TRBD1, a call that cannot be tested without DNA. CDR3 size: 13 residues. Germline V gene lookup returns CDR1 MDHEN and CDR2 SYDVKM. CDR3 residues: CASSLRGRNEQFF. The full variable domain, in which reference TRBV28 and TRBJ2-1 provide the parts outside the CDR3, is DVKVTQSSRYLVKRTGEKVFLECVQDMDHENMFWYRQDPGLGLRLIYFSYDVKMKEKGDIPEGYSVSREKKERFSLILESASTNQTSMYLCASSLRGRNEQFFGPGTRLTVL.

V usage is TRBV7-9 and J usage is TRBJ2-7; the D call from TCRdb, TRBD1, cannot be confirmed without DNA. The CDR3 runs 15 residues. Germline CDR1 SEHNR, CDR2 FQNEAQ (reference sequence). The CDR3 loop is CASSPPEGASYEQYF.

J is TRBJ2-7 and V is TRBV21-1. TRBV21-1 is a recognized pseudogene. CDR3 length equals 12 residues. The CDR3 is CASSKILYEQYF.